The 17 T cell receptor beta chains listed next were all sequenced from one sample in a study of T cells after yellow fever vaccination. Using its own MiXCR run on the 5' RACE reads, TCRdb lists one record per CDR3 protein. The sample has 510,000 or so distinct CDR3 sequences, 15% to 20% seen once. The specimen was PBMCs, collected 15 days after the yellow fever booster vaccination. These receptors all come from a young man who received the YFV17D yellow fever vaccine.

The chain links TRBV29-1 to TRBJ2-5; D may be TRBD1 (6 bases). Germline V gene data show CDR1 as SQVTM and CDR2 as ANQGSEA. CDR3 length: 11 amino acids. V lost 7 bases and J lost 5, with 11 bases in between. CDR3 sequence: CSGGPRETQYF. The CDR3 nucleotides read TGCAGCGGGGGGCCGCGGGAGACCCAGTACTTC.

The sample holds many counts of this clonotype. The V and J genes are TRBV7-2 and TRBJ2-7; 9 positions agree with TRBD1. The CDR3 spans 16 residues. V trimming: 0 bases; J trimming: 1 base; junction bases outside the gene matches: 4. The germline gives CDR1 SGHTA, CDR2 FQGNSA. The CDR3 DNA follows: TGTGCCAGCAGCTTAGCGGGGGACAGGGTATCCTACGAGCAGTACTTC. The encoded protein is CASSLAGDRVSYEQYF.

This clonotype appeared a few times. This rearrangement joins TRBV14 to TRBJ2-5; TRBD2 might be the D (7 bases). Germline V CDR1 and CDR2: SGHDN, FVKESK. CDR3 length: 18 residues. Between the trimmed V and J ends, which lost 1 base and 7 bases, there was a span of 25 bases. The CDR3 region has the DNA TGTGCCAGCAGCCAAGTAGGGGGGGCACAGGGTGCTTTCGGGACCCAGTACTTC. It yields the protein CASSQVGGAQGAFGTQYF.

This clonotype was seen more than once but under ten times. The J gene is TRBJ2-7, the V gene TRBV21-1; the table calls TRBD1, which could not be checked here. TRBV21-1 is flagged as a pseudogene. The CDR3 is 13 amino acids. The CDR3 loop reads CARGQALSYEQYF. The CDR3 bases are TGTGCCAGGGGACAGGCCCTCTCCTACGAGCAGTACTTC.

This clonotype was detected only a few times. The chain is built from TRBV7-2 and TRBJ2-3; TRBD2 matches 15 bases. Trimming cost V 7 bases and J 3 bases; bases outside gene matches: 8. This CDR3 contains 17 residues. The V gene's germline CDR1 is SGHTA and CDR2 FQGNSA. The CDR3 bases are TGTGCCAGCACCCGGACTAGCGGGAGGGGGGGGACAGATACGCAGTATTTT. Its protein is CASTRTSGRGGTDTQYF.

This clonotype has only a few counts. This chain links TRBV27 with TRBJ1-1; D unresolved. The ends were cut back, 3 bases at V and 1 base at J, with 12 bases in the middle. This CDR3 has 15 residues. Per the germline V gene, CDR1 is MNHEY and CDR2 is SMNVEV (reference sequence). CDR3: CASSLSSNRNTEAFF. CDR3 DNA sequence: TGTGCCAGCAGTTTGAGTTCAAACCGGAACACTGAAGCTTTCTTT.

This sequence joins TRBV28 and TRBJ2-7; D tentatively reads TRBD1 or TRBD2 (5 bases each). The CDR3 runs 16 residues. Trimming stripped 5 bases from V and 0 bases from J, with 17 bases between. From germline, CDR1 is MDHEN and CDR2 SYDVKM. CDR3 nucleotides: TGTGCCAGCAGTACATCCGGGACGATCTACTCCTACGAGCAGTACTTC. Its protein is CASSTSGTIYSYEQYF.

This clonotype has more than one count but fewer than ten. The chain has TRBV7-2 and TRBJ2-5, with D unclear. This CDR3 is built from 13 residues. CDR1 SGHTA and CDR2 FQGNSA come from the germline V gene. The V and J ends lost 5 bases and 7 bases respectively, with 14 bases between them. The CDR3: CASSPSSSVTQYF. As DNA, the CDR3 is TGTGCCAGCAGCCCCTCGAGCTCTGTGACCCAGTACTTC.

This clonotype was seen only a few times. The V and J genes are TRBV12-3 or TRBV12-4 and TRBJ1-1; D may be TRBD1 (5 bases). Trimming pared 5 bases from V and 4 bases from J, leaving 20 bases between. CDR3 length equals 16 residues. The CDR3 bases are TGTGCCAGCAGTCCCCCCCCGGGGGGACGGGGCACTGAAGCTTTCTTT. It yields the protein CASSPPPGGRGTEAFF.

The rearrangement joins TRBV2 to TRBJ2-2; D remains unclear. The ends were cut back, 6 bases at V and 3 bases at J, with 38 bases in the middle. This CDR3 has 23 residues. Germline CDR1 is SNHLY and CDR2 is FYNNEI. The CDR3 sequence: CASRDTARLDPLDRSWYTGELFF. The CDR3 coding sequence is TGTGCCAGCAGAGATACCGCCCGCTTGGACCCCCTGGATAGATCATGGTACACCGGGGAGCTGTTTTTT.

This clonotype was picked up many times. The genes are TRBV10-3 and TRBJ2-7; 8 bases align to TRBD2. In germline, CDR1 is ENHRY, CDR2 SYGVKD. J lost 4 bases, V lost 3 bases, and 11 bases had no gene match. The CDR3 runs to 16 residues. CDR3 residues: CAISDDAGGNGYEQYF. In DNA form, the CDR3 reads TGTGCCATCAGTGACGATGCGGGAGGAAATGGATACGAGCAGTACTTC.

This clonotype has just a few counts. This chain uses TRBV6-2 or TRBV6-3 with TRBJ2-7; TRBD2 aligns across 15 bases. V gave up 8 bases and J gave up 8 bases; unmatched junction bases: 22. CDR1 is MNHEY, CDR2 SVGEGT, per germline. This CDR3 comprises 19 residues. CDR3 coding DNA: TGTGCCAGCGCATATGAACCCGGGACTAGCGGGAGGCCCTCCTGGAAGCAGTACTTC. Translated, it gives CASAYEPGTSGRPSWKQYF.

This clonotype was found many times. The gene calls are TRBV12-3 or TRBV12-4 and TRBJ2-7; 12 bases fit TRBD2. This CDR3 is 14 amino acids long. V shed 5 bases and J 10 bases; nucleotides not matched to a gene: 9. The CDR3 region is CASSPGTSGWAQYF. Here the CDR3 DNA reads TGTGCCAGCAGTCCCGGGACTAGCGGGTGGGCTCAGTACTTC.

This clonotype was found a few times. The V and J genes are TRBV29-1 and TRBJ2-1; D call uncertain. Germline V CDR1 and CDR2: SQVTM, ANQGSEA. V gave up 2 bases and J gave up 15 bases, with 23 bases separating them. This CDR3 is 14 amino acids long. The CDR3 coding sequence is TGCAGCGTTGAAACAAACTGGGCCTCCCATGGCCCGTTCTTC. Protein sequence: CSVETNWASHGPFF.

In this sample, this clonotype turned up a few times. The rearrangement joins TRBV20-1 to TRBJ2-2, with TRBD2 matching 8 bases. V lost 3 bases, J lost 6 bases, and 3 bases stayed unmatched. Germline V gives CDR1 DFQATT, CDR2 SNEGSKA (reference sequence). The CDR3 loop spans 13 amino acids. Here the CDR3 DNA reads TGCAGTGCTAGGACCGGGAGGGCCGGGGAGCTGTTTTTT. Translation: CSARTGRAGELFF.

The chain recombines TRBV29-1 with TRBJ2-7; no clear D. Trimming stripped 4 bases from V and 0 bases from J, with 7 bases between. This CDR3 has 12 residues. CDR1 is SQVTM, CDR2 ANQGSEA, per germline. Here the CDR3 DNA reads TGCAGCGTTGCGGACGGCTCCTACGAGCAGTACTTC. It is translated as CSVADGSYEQYF.

Notes on this clonotype: With a much larger clone just one base away, this may be a read error. The chain carries TRBV12-3 or TRBV12-4 and TRBJ2-1; TRBD1 aligns across 11 bases. With 7 bases clipped from V and 9 bases from J, the junction kept 8 bases outside the gene matches. CDR3 length: 14 amino acids. CDR3 DNA sequence: TGTGCCAGCATCCCAGGACAGGGGGCGGGTGAGCAGTTCTTC. Protein: CASIPGQGAGEQFF.